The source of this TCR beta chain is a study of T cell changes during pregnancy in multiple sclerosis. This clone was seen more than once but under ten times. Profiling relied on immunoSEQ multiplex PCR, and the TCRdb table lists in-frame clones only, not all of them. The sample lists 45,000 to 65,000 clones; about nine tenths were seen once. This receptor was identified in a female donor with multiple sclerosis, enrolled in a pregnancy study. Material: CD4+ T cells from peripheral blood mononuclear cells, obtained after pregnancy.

Written as DNA, the CDR3 is TGTGCCAGCAGCTTGGAGGCTAGCGACACCTACGAGCAGTACTTC. It translates to CASSLEASDTYEQYF. V and J are TRBV5-4 and TRBJ2-7, with a possible D match to TRBD2 (6 bases). This CDR3 has 15 amino acids. CDR1 and CDR2 (germline): SGHNT, YYREEE (reference sequence). Trimming pared 0 bases from V and 2 bases from J, leaving 12 bases between.